These 11 T cell receptor beta chains were all obtained from the same sample, sequenced in a study of beta chain features in type 1 diabetes. As every portion of the isolated RNA was reverse transcribed, the sequencing read expressed TCRB transcripts. Using immunoSEQ multiplex PCR, the repertoire was profiled, and TCRdb retains in-frame clones only, with some absent. The table records under 950,000 clones, about a sixth of them present only once. The sequenced sample consisted of naive CD4+ T cells from blood. Receptor source: a woman aged 18-29 years in good health.

V usage is TRBV7-2 and J usage is TRBJ2-4, with 9 bases fitting TRBD1. V was pared by 5 bases and J by 8 bases, with 7 bases of the junction left unmatched. CDR3 length equals 14 residues. CDR1 is SGHTA, CDR2 FQGNSA, per germline. CDR3 region: CASSDTGTGYIQYF. The CDR3 DNA is TGTGCCAGCAGCGACACCGGGACAGGGTACATTCAGTACTTC.

A few counts support this clone. Other nucleotide sequences in the sample specify the same CDR3. The V and J genes are TRBV19 and TRBJ2-1; 7 bases agree with TRBD2. The V segment lost 9 bases and the J segment 1 base; nucleotides outside the gene matches: 6. From germline, CDR1 is LNHDA and CDR2 SQIVND (reference sequence). There are 14 residues in the CDR3. CDR3 residues: CASSPGGSYNEQFF. CDR3 coding DNA: TGTGCCAGCTCTCCGGGGGGTTCCTACAATGAGCAGTTCTTC.

This clone was recorded a few times. The CDR3 reads CASSLGGPSSYNEQFF. The CDR3 DNA reads TGTGCCAGCAGCTTAGGCGGGCCGAGCTCCTACAATGAGCAGTTCTTC. V usage is TRBV5-4 and J usage is TRBJ2-1; tentative D call: TRBD2 (5 bases). The CDR3 totals 16 residues. From germline, CDR1 is SGHNT and CDR2 YYREEE (reference sequence). V shed 2 bases and J shed 0 bases, with 12 bases lying between them.

This clone was picked up a small number of times. This chain joins TRBV6-1 and TRBJ2-5; TRBD1 matches at 9 bases. The CDR3 runs to 15 residues. Germline CDR1 is MNHNS and CDR2 is SASEGT. V lost 6 bases and J lost 2; bases outside the gene matches: 7. The CDR3 spells CASRTGTGYQETQYF. The CDR3 bases are TGTGCCAGCAGGACCGGGACAGGGTATCAAGAGACCCAGTACTTC.

The chain recombines TRBV5-1 with TRBJ1-5; the match to TRBD1 covers 7 bases. The ends lost 1 base at V and 7 bases at J; junction bases unmatched: 5. CDR1 is SGHRS, CDR2 YFSETQ, per germline. This CDR3 comprises 14 residues. CDR3: CASSLTGEGQPQHF. CDR3 coding DNA: TGCGCCAGCAGCTTGACAGGGGAAGGGCAGCCCCAGCATTTT.

This clone was found a few times. V gene TRBV4-2 combines with J gene TRBJ1-2; D gene unclear. Germline assignment: CDR1 LGHNA and CDR2 YNFKEQ. V gave up 0 bases and J gave up 6 bases, with 11 bases separating them. This CDR3 has 14 amino acids. The CDR3 sequence: CASSQELNHHGYTF. The CDR3 bases are TGTGCCAGCAGCCAAGAACTGAACCACCATGGCTACACCTTC.

The chain is built from TRBV9 and TRBJ2-1, with no clear D. CDR1 and CDR2 from the germline V gene are SGDLS and YYNGEE. The length of the CDR3 is 15 residues. V lost 3 bases and J lost 4, with 14 bases in between. CDR3 nucleotides: TGTGCCAGCAGCGCCCAGCCGGGCCGATACAATGAGCAGTTCTTC. It is translated as CASSAQPGRYNEQFF.

The rearrangement joins TRBV18 to TRBJ2-3; 7 bases are shared with TRBD2. Germline CDR1 and CDR2: KGHSH and LQKENI. J gave up 2 bases and V 0 bases, and 14 bases lay outside the gene matches. This CDR3 spans 19 amino acids. The DNA for the CDR3 is TGTGCCAGCTCACCACCTCGGGGAGGGGCGCCCGCCTCCACAGATACGCAGTATTTT. It translates to CASSPPRGGAPASTDTQYF.

The rearrangement joins TRBV29-1 to TRBJ2-7; TRBD1 aligns across 9 bases. CDR1 SQVTM and CDR2 ANQGSEA come from the germline V gene. J gave up 5 bases and V 0 bases, and 2 bases lay outside the gene matches. CDR3 length equals 13 residues. The CDR3 DNA follows: TGCAGCGTTGAAGATCACAGGGGGCACGAGCAGTACTTC. Translation: CSVEDHRGHEQYF.

This chain connects TRBV18 to TRBJ2-7; no definite D call. Looked up from germline, CDR1 is KGHSH and CDR2 is LQKENI. This CDR3 region has 14 residues. V was cut by 3 bases and J by 4 bases, with 13 bases left in between. In nucleotides, the CDR3 is TGTGCCAGCTCACCCCTCGGAGACTTATACGAGCAGTACTTC. Protein: CASSPLGDLYEQYF.

In this sample, this clone turned up a few times. The V gene is TRBV11-2, the J gene TRBJ2-5; no reliable D call. Germline V CDR1 and CDR2: SGHAT, FQNNGV. The CDR3 length is 14 residues. Between the trimmed V and J ends, which lost 2 bases and 6 bases, there was a span of 13 bases. Here the CDR3 DNA reads TGTGCCAGCAGCTTAACTATCGCCCCGCAGACCCAGTACTTC. Translating gives CASSLTIAPQTQYF.